Described below is a single TCR beta chain sequence and its context. In its sample, this clone was seen many times. Its target antigen remains unknown. Base-call qualities are not available, and no considerably larger clone is one nucleotide away. The High Capacity cDNA Reverse Transcription Kit was used to reverse transcribe all of the isolated RNA, meaning that expressed TCRB transcripts were what got sequenced. Deep immunoSEQ sequencing was applied to naive, central memory and regulatory T cell samples, giving an average of approximately 4 million total reads per sample. After sorted cells were lysed in RLT buffer, RNA was extracted with DNase-treated RNeasy Micro or Mini kits, with the choice depending on cell number. To prevent cross-contamination, each cell subset was processed individually, whereas patient and healthy donor samples were processed jointly. The immunoSEQ multiplex PCR was used to amplify TCRB sequences from cDNA, generating 87-bp fragments that spanned the CDR3 region. The amplicons were sequenced using the Illumina HiSeq platform. Turning to the authors' computational methods: PCR bias was corrected computationally using synthetic template baselines, and reads within Hamming distance 2 were collapsed, with unmergeable singletons discarded. Reads were aligned against IMGT so that V, D and J genes, CDR3 length and insertions or deletions at six rearrangement sites could be assigned. Within each subset, clonotype counts were normalized to sorted cell number, and only after that were true diversity and Gini coefficients computed with the tcR R package. Repertoire sharing was quantified using the overlap coefficient calculated on TCRB nucleotide sequences. TCRdb's version of the immuneACCESS table is confined to in-frame rearrangements and falls short of the full clone set. An unresolved V gene accounts for under half of the shortfall where checked; the remainder is of unknown origin. Clone size and the V and J calls come from that table; the DNA yielded D and trimming. The sample table records hundreds of thousands of clones; about 14% of these occur just once. The ten top clones hold over 5% of the sample.

The cysteine opens and the phenylalanine closes a CDR3 of 13 amino acids. The read is trimmed to its CDR3 DNA, 39 bases read in frame from base 1. The germline V gene (reference sequence) gives CDR1 as LNHDA and CDR2 as SQIVND. The junction shows trimming of 7 bases on V and 4 bases on J, plus 13 bases between the germline ends. These data originate in a study of beta chain features in type 1 diabetes (dated by TCRdb to the late 2010s). Looking at the study overall: Patients and healthy donors did not differ in mean age, gender distribution, total cell number or subset yield. A total of roughly 100 million sorted cells were examined across all samples, and the number of cells per subset was strongly correlated with RNA yield. In the study, recently diagnosed type 1 diabetes patients and matched healthy donors were compared on the TCRB repertoires of their sorted circulating CD4+ T cell subsets. Naive and central memory subsets were obtained from all 30 or so donors, but regulatory and stem cell-like memory subsets were isolated from only 8 patients and about 8 healthy donors.

Here is what the overall study found, with its caveats: Naive, central memory and regulatory TCRB repertoires appeared to be more similar among patients than among healthy donors. Type 1 diabetes patients showed a moderate but significant shortening of TCRB CDR3 length in all four CD4+ subsets. Because small numbers of individuals were included in the HLA sub-analyses, any influence of HLA type on TCRB rearrangement was left unresolved. At VDJ recombination sites, patients with type 1 diabetes made fewer insertions and deleted more nucleotides, a pattern implying thymic rearrangement abnormalities. Because cDNA was sequenced instead of genomic DNA, highly expressing activated cells could be over-represented, though the groups showed no difference in activation or CD3 levels. Shorter templates might have been favored by PCR, but patient and control samples were amplified and corrected together, so both groups would have been affected equally by any skew.

Each donor gave one peripheral blood draw, averaging approximately 110 mL, which was collected into heparinised tubes. A BD FACSAria II and a panel including CD45RO, CCR7, CD25, CD127, CD95 and CD27 were used to sort naive, central memory, regulatory and stem cell-like memory CD4+ T cells. A purity above 98% was achieved for all sorted populations. PBMCs were isolated immediately by Lymphoprep density gradient centrifugation and stained directly without culture. Samples were stained and sorted in pairs, with one healthy donor and one patient per experiment, so that batch effects were minimized. This receptor chain uses TRBV19 and TRBJ1-1; no D gene call is confident. The sequencing input was central memory CD4+ T cells from blood. The sequence derives from a man younger than 45 in good health. This receptor has the CDR3 CASIGKGSTEAFF. The nucleotides read TGTGCCAGTATAGGCAAGGGTTCCACTGAAGCTTTCTTT.